This entry lists 27 T cell receptor beta chains sequenced from one sample in a study of cytomegalovirus exposure and HLA in healthy donors. It was with 60 Vbeta and 13 Jbeta primers that the PCR ran. TCRdb keeps only in-frame clones here, not all; method: immunoSEQ multiplex PCR. This table has around 120,000 clones, roughly four fifths appearing once. The sample was PBMCs. The source of these receptors is a male donor in good health and CMV-seropositive.

The chain links TRBV19 to TRBJ2-1, with D unclear. Looked up from germline, CDR1 is LNHDA and CDR2 is SQIVND (reference sequence). CDR3 length equals 13 residues. The V gene lost 1 base and the J gene lost 7 bases, with 8 bases spanning the gap. Written as DNA, the CDR3 is TGTGCCAGTAGTATAGGAGGAGTGAATGAGCAGTTCTTC. Its protein is CASSIGGVNEQFF. Full variable domain (rest looked up from reference TRBV19 and TRBJ2-1): DGGITQSPKYLFRKEGQNVTLSCEQNLNHDAMYWYRQDPGQGLRLIYYSQIVNDFQKGDIAEGYSVSREKKESFPLTVTSAQKNPTAFYLCASSIGGVNEQFFGPGTRLTVL.

This clone has just one count. The V gene is TRBV27, the J gene TRBJ2-5; maybe TRBD1 (7 bases). The CDR3 runs to 17 residues. CDR1 and CDR2 from the germline V gene are MNHEY and SMNVEV (reference sequence). The germline V and J ends were trimmed by 5 bases and 1 base, with 20 bases remaining between them. The CDR3: CASSDDRASGAQETQYF. The CDR3 region has the DNA TGTGCCAGCAGTGATGACAGGGCTTCGGGGGCCCAAGAGACCCAGTACTTC.

V gene TRBV6-6 combines with J gene TRBJ1-5; no definite D call. V shed 7 bases and J shed 1 base, with 11 bases lying between them. CDR1 is MNHNY, CDR2 SVGAGI, per germline (reference sequence). The CDR3 is made up of 14 amino acids. CDR3 amino acids: CASTLFESNQPQHF. CDR3 DNA: TGTGCCAGCACCCTATTTGAGAGCAATCAGCCCCAGCATTTT.

The chain links TRBV19 to TRBJ2-3, with 7 positions matching TRBD2. The V gene's germline CDR1 is LNHDA and CDR2 SQIVND (reference sequence). V lost 5 bases and J lost 0; bases outside the gene matches: 5. This CDR3 is 15 amino acids long. The CDR3 is CASSPSGTSTDTQYF. CDR3 DNA sequence: TGTGCCAGTAGTCCCAGCGGGACTAGCACAGATACGCAGTATTTT. Full variable domain (remainder filled in from reference TRBV19 and TRBJ2-3): DGGITQSPKYLFRKEGQNVTLSCEQNLNHDAMYWYRQDPGQGLRLIYYSQIVNDFQKGDIAEGYSVSREKKESFPLTVTSAQKNPTAFYLCASSPSGTSTDTQYFGPGTRLTVL.

The V gene is TRBV28, the J gene TRBJ1-1; TRBD1 matches at 7 bases. The germline V gene encodes CDR1 MDHEN and CDR2 SYDVKM. J gave up 2 bases and V 5 bases, and 8 bases lay outside the gene matches. The CDR3 runs 15 residues. The CDR3 reads CASSLDGTANTEAFF. DNA of the CDR3: TGTGCCAGCAGTCTCGACGGGACAGCCAACACTGAAGCTTTCTTT.

The table lists this clone with a count of one. The V and J genes are TRBV18 and TRBJ1-1; 8 bases map to TRBD1. The germline gives CDR1 KGHSH, CDR2 LQKENI. J gave up 1 base and V 4 bases, and 5 bases lay outside the gene matches. This CDR3 is 15 amino acids long. The CDR3 loop is CASSLEGTGNTEAFF. In nucleotides, the CDR3 is TGTGCCAGCTCACTGGAGGGGACAGGGAACACTGAAGCTTTCTTT.

The chain is built from TRBV7-6 and TRBJ2-3; TRBD2 is a possible D gene (6 bases). The V gene lost 2 bases and the J gene lost 4 bases, with 10 bases spanning the gap. The CDR3 has 14 residues. CDR1 is SGHVS and CDR2 is FNYEAQ in the germline V gene. This CDR3 is CASSLSWEADTQYF. CDR3 bases: TGTGCCAGCAGCTTATCTTGGGAGGCAGATACGCAGTATTTT.

This clone was seen only once. This chain uses TRBV29-1 with TRBJ2-1; maybe TRBD1 (5 bases). The CDR3 extends over 13 amino acids. Deletions cut 7 bases from V and 3 bases from J, with 13 bases between. The germline V gene encodes CDR1 SQVTM and CDR2 ANQGSEA. CDR3 sequence (DNA): TGCAGCGGGTCGCAGGGATTCTACAATGAGCAGTTCTTC. Encoded protein: CSGSQGFYNEQFF.

V usage is TRBV4-2 and J usage is TRBJ2-3; 7 bases map to TRBD2. The junction had 12 bases not matched to a gene; V was cut back by 0 bases and J by 0 bases. The CDR3 totals 19 residues. CDR1 LGHNA and CDR2 YNFKEQ come from the germline V gene. CDR3: CASSQEEVRASGSTDTQYF. The CDR3 nucleotides are TGTGCCAGCAGCCAAGAGGAGGTTAGGGCTAGCGGAAGCACAGATACGCAGTATTTT.

The CDR3 nucleotides are TGTGCCAGCAGCCCGAAAGGACTAGCGGGAGAAAGGGCGTTGAGCTCCTACAATGAGCAGTTCTTC. Translation gives CASSPKGLAGERALSSYNEQFF. The chain joins TRBV7-3 to TRBJ2-1; 13 bases align to TRBD2. V gave up 5 bases and J gave up 0 bases; unmatched junction bases: 19. The germline CDR1 and CDR2 sequences are SGHTA and FQGTGA. The CDR3 spans 22 residues.

The rearrangement uses TRBV19 and TRBJ2-5; D perhaps matches TRBD2 (6 bases). Trimming cost V 5 bases and J 5 bases, with 30 bases left between them. Germline V gives CDR1 LNHDA, CDR2 SQIVND (reference sequence). This CDR3 region has 19 residues. This CDR3 is CASSQRKISGTSRAETQYF. For the CDR3, the DNA is TGTGCCAGTAGTCAGAGGAAAATTTCCGGGACTTCAAGGGCCGAGACCCAGTACTTC.

V gene TRBV9 combines with J gene TRBJ2-7; a possible D gene is TRBD2 (6 bases). Germline CDR1 reads SGDLS; CDR2 reads YYNGEE. The CDR3 is made up of 15 amino acids. The ends were cut back, 4 bases at V and 2 bases at J, with 16 bases in the middle. This CDR3 is CASSPRRDVAYEQYF. DNA of the CDR3: TGTGCCAGCAGCCCCCGGCGGGACGTAGCCTACGAGCAGTACTTC.

Points on this clone: The junction does not match germline at one end; this may be a read error. The chain has TRBV30 and TRBJ2-6; D is perhaps TRBD1 (7 bases). The germline V gene has CDR1 GTSNPN and CDR2 SVGIG (reference sequence). The CDR3 is 20 residues long. This CDR3 reads CAWEGGQLGHQRSGANGLTF. The CDR3 DNA reads as TGTGCCTGGGAGGGGGGACAGCTTGGGCACCAACGCTCTGGGGCCAACGGCCTGACTTTC.

This clone was seen just once. This chain joins TRBV7-8 and TRBJ1-5, with D unclear. This CDR3 has 14 amino acids. From germline, CDR1 is SGHVS and CDR2 FQNEAQ. Trimming shortened V by 5 bases and J by 5 bases, and 13 bases separated the two germline ends. This CDR3 is CASSPSRVDQPQHF. The CDR3 DNA sequence: TGTGCCAGCAGCCCCTCCCGGGTGGATCAGCCCCAGCATTTT.

The chain is built from TRBV7-2 and TRBJ1-5, with TRBD1 identical over 9 bases. The junction had 2 bases not matched to a gene; V was cut back by 4 bases and J by 7 bases. In germline, CDR1 is SGHTA, CDR2 FQGNSA. There are 13 residues in the CDR3. CDR3 nucleotides: TGTGCCAGCAGCTACAGGGGGCAACAGCCCCAGCATTTT. Its translation: CASSYRGQQPQHF.

The V and J genes are TRBV13 and TRBJ2-3, with TRBD2 as a possible D gene (5 bases). Trimming took off 5 bases at V and 4 bases at J, with 10 bases between the two ends. This CDR3 comprises 13 residues. Germline CDR1 reads PRHDT; CDR2 reads FYEKMQ (reference sequence). The CDR3 sequence is CASSPRTADTQYF. The CDR3 bases are TGTGCCAGCAGCCCTAGGACTGCAGATACGCAGTATTTT. The full variable domain, completed using reference TRBV13 and TRBJ2-3, is AAGVIQSPRHLIKEKRETATLKCYPIPRHDTVYWYQQGPGQDPQFLISFYEKMQSDKGSIPDRFSAQQFSDYHSELNMSSLELGDSALYFCASSPRTADTQYFGPGTRLTVL.

The rearrangement uses TRBV5-1 and TRBJ2-7; D gene unclear. The germline V gene encodes CDR1 SGHRS and CDR2 YFSETQ. The ends were cut back, 4 bases at V and 2 bases at J, with 7 bases in the middle. The CDR3 is 12 residues long. The CDR3 sequence: CASSRGPYEQYF. The CDR3 DNA sequence: TGCGCCAGCAGCCGTGGGCCCTACGAGCAGTACTTC.

This clone is a singleton in its sample. The genes are TRBV28 and TRBJ2-4; maybe TRBD2 (5 bases). Per the germline V gene, CDR1 is MDHEN and CDR2 is SYDVKM. Trimming stripped 3 bases from V and 0 bases from J, with 9 bases between. The CDR3 runs 15 residues. Here the CDR3 reads CASSFRGVAKNIQYF. Here the CDR3 DNA reads TGTGCCAGCAGTTTTCGGGGAGTAGCCAAAAACATTCAGTACTTC.

The gene calls are TRBV7-9 and TRBJ2-1; 10 positions agree with TRBD2. This CDR3 is 16 amino acids long. Losses at the gene ends were 5 bases for V and 9 bases for J; bases not matched to a gene: 13. Germline V gene sequence: CDR1 SEHNR, CDR2 FQNEAQ (reference sequence). The CDR3 loop reads CASSHWTSGRPLEQFF. CDR3 DNA: TGTGCCAGCAGCCATTGGACTAGCGGAAGGCCCCTTGAGCAGTTCTTC.

The genes are TRBV7-9 and TRBJ1-1; 7 bases line up with TRBD1. The junction had 4 bases not matched to a gene; V was cut back by 5 bases and J by 4 bases. Per the germline V gene, CDR1 is SEHNR and CDR2 is FQNEAQ (reference sequence). The CDR3 is 13 amino acids. CDR3 protein: CASSRGQVTEAFF. The DNA of the CDR3 is TGTGCCAGCAGCCGAGGACAGGTCACTGAAGCTTTCTTT.

The genes are TRBV6-5 and TRBJ1-2, with a weak D call TRBD1 (6 bases). Trimming removed 0 bases at V and 7 bases at J, with 15 bases between. This CDR3 is built from 15 residues. The germline CDR1 and CDR2 sequences are MNHEY and SVGAGI. In DNA form, the CDR3 reads TGTGCCAGCAGTTACTCGGGGACACCTAGCAGTGGCTACACCTTC. Protein sequence: CASSYSGTPSSGYTF.

V gene TRBV9 combines with J gene TRBJ1-1; D call uncertain. Germline V gene lookup returns CDR1 SGDLS and CDR2 YYNGEE. This CDR3 has 12 residues. Trimming cost V 4 bases and J 5 bases, with 9 bases left between them. The CDR3 DNA follows: TGTGCCAGCAGCCGAGAACTGACTGAAGCTTTCTTT. Translation: CASSRELTEAFF.

The V and J genes are TRBV7-2 and TRBJ2-7; TRBD2 matches at 12 bases. This CDR3 region has 16 residues. V gave up 1 base and J gave up 0 bases; unmatched junction bases: 1. Germline V gives CDR1 SGHTA, CDR2 FQGNSA. CDR3 nucleotides: TGTGCCAGCAGCTTAGAACTAGCGGGAGGCTCCTACGAGCAGTACTTC. Translation gives CASSLELAGGSYEQYF.

This clone has only one observation. The rearrangement joins TRBV9 to TRBJ2-1; D gene uncertain. Germline V gene data show CDR1 as SGDLS and CDR2 as YYNGEE. The CDR3 has 12 amino acids. Trimming left V 0 bases short and J 6 bases short, with 4 bases between. The CDR3 DNA is TGTGCCAGCAGCGTAGCCAGCAATGAGCAGTTCTTC. Translating gives CASSVASNEQFF.

The chain employs TRBV11-2 and TRBJ1-1; D gene ambiguous. The CDR3 extends over 14 amino acids. The V gene's germline CDR1 is SGHAT and CDR2 FQNNGV. Trimming left V 6 bases short and J 0 bases short, with 11 bases between. The CDR3 sequence: CASRPAGMNTEAFF. CDR3 in DNA: TGTGCCAGCAGACCGGCGGGGATGAACACTGAAGCTTTCTTT. The full variable domain, with the rest looked up from reference TRBV11-2 and TRBJ1-1, is EAGVAQSPRYKIIEKRQSVAFWCNPISGHATLYWYQQILGQGPKLLIQFQNNGVVDDSQLPKDRFSAERLKGVDSTLKIQPAKLEDSAVYLCASRPAGMNTEAFFGQGTRLTVV.

The V gene is TRBV20-1, the J gene TRBJ2-7; possibly TRBD2 for D (6 bases). The germline V and J ends were trimmed by 5 bases and 7 bases, with 12 bases remaining between them. The CDR3 length is 11 residues. The germline V gene encodes CDR1 DFQATT and CDR2 SNEGSKA (reference sequence). CDR3 in amino acids: CSAGDSREQYF. CDR3 bases: TGCAGTGCTGGGGACTCCAGGGAGCAGTACTTC.

The rearrangement joins TRBV10-3 to TRBJ2-5; maybe TRBD2 (7 bases). Per germline, CDR1 ENHRY and CDR2 SYGVKD. There are 17 residues in the CDR3. Trimming took off 2 bases at V and 2 bases at J, with 18 bases between the two ends. The CDR3 loop is CAISERRKGGVQETQYF. Here the CDR3 DNA reads TGTGCCATCAGTGAGCGGCGGAAGGGGGGGGTACAAGAGACCCAGTACTTC.